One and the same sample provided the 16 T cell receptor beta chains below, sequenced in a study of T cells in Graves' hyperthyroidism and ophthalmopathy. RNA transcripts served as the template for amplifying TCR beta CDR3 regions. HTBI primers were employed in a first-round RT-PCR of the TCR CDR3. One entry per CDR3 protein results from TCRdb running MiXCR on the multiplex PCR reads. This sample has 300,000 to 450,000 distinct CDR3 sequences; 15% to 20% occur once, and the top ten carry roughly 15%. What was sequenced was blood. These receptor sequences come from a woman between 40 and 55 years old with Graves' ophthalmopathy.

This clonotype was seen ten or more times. CDR3 DNA: TGTGCCAGCAGCCAAGATTGGGGGACAGGGGGCCTTTGGTCTGAAGCTTTCTTT. Its translation: CASSQDWGTGGLWSEAFF. The gene calls are TRBV14 and TRBJ1-1, with 12 bases fitting TRBD1. This CDR3 has 18 residues. Looked up from germline, CDR1 is SGHDN and CDR2 is FVKESK. Trimming took 0 bases from V and 6 from J; bases not matched to a gene: 11.

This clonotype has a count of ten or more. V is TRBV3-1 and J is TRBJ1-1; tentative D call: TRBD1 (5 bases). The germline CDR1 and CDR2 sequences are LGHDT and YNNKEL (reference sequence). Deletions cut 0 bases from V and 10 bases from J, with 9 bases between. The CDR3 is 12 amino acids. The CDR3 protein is CASSQDFGAAFF. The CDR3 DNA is TGTGCCAGCAGCCAAGATTTCGGGGCAGCTTTCTTT.

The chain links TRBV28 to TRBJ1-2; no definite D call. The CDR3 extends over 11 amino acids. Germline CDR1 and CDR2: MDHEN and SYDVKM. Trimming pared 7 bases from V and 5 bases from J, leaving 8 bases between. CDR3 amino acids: CASKMGYGYTF. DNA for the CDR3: TGTGCCAGCAAGATGGGATATGGCTACACCTTC.

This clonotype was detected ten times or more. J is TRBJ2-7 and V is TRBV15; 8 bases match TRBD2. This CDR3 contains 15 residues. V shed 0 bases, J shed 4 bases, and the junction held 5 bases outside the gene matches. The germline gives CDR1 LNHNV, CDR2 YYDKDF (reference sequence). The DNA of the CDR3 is TGTGCCACCAGCAGAGATTCAAGCGGGAGTTACGAGCAGTACTTC. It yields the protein CATSRDSSGSYEQYF.

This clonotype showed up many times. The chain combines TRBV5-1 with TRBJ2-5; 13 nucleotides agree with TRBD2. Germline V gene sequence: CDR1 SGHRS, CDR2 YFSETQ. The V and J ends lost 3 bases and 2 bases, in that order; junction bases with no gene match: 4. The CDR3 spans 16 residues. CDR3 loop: CASSSGLAGPQETQYF. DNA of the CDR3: TGCGCCAGCAGCTCGGGACTAGCGGGACCTCAAGAGACCCAGTACTTC.

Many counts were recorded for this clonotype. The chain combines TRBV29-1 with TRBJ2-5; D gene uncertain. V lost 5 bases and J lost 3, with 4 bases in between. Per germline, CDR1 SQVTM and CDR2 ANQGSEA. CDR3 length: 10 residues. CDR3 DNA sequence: TGCAGCGTTAGGAAAGAGACCCAGTACTTC. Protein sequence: CSVRKETQYF. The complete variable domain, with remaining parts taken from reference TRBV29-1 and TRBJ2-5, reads SAVISQKPSRDICQRGTSLTIQCQVDSQVTMMFWYRQQPGQSLTLIATANQGSEATYESGFVIDKFPISRPNLTFSTLTVSNMSPEDSSIYLCSVRKETQYFGPGTRLLVL.

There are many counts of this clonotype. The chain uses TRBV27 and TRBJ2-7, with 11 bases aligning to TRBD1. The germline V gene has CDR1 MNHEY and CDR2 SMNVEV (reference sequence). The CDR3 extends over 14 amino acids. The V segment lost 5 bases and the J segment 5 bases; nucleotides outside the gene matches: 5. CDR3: CASSRTGGLDEQYF. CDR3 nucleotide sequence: TGTGCCAGCAGTCGGACAGGGGGCTTAGACGAGCAGTACTTC.

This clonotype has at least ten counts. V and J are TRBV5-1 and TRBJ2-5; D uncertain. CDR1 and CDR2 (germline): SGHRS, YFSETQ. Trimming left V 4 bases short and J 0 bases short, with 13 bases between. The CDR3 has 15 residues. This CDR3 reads CASSRSFVDQETQYF. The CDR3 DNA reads TGCGCCAGCAGCCGGAGCTTTGTGGACCAAGAGACCCAGTACTTC.

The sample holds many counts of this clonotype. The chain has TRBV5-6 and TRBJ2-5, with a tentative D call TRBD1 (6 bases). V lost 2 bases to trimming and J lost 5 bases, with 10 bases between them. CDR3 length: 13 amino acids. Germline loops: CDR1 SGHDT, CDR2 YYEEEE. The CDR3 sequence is CASSFQGMETQYF. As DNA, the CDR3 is TGTGCCAGCAGCTTCCAGGGGATGGAGACCCAGTACTTC.

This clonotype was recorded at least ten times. CDR3 DNA sequence: TGTGCCAGCAGCTACAGGGTCGAGCAGTACTTC. Translated: CASSYRVEQYF. This chain uses TRBV2 with TRBJ2-7, with a weak D call TRBD1 (6 bases). The CDR3 has 11 residues. The V and J ends lost 6 bases and 6 bases respectively, with 9 bases between them. Germline values: CDR1 SNHLY, CDR2 FYNNEI. Complete variable domain (other parts from reference TRBV2 and TRBJ2-7): EPEVTQTPSHQVTQMGQEVILRCVPISNHLYFYWYRQILGQKVEFLVSFYNNEISEKSEIFDDQFSVERPDGSNFTLKIRSTKLEDSAMYFCASSYRVEQYFGPGTRLTVT.

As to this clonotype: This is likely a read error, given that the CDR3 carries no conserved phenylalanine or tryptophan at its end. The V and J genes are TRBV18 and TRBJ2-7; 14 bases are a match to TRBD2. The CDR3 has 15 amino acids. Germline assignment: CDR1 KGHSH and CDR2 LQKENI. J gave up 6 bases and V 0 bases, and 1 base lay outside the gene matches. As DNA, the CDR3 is TGTGCCAGCTCACCACCGACTAGCGGGAGGGGCGAGCAGTACTCC. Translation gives CASSPPTSGRGEQYS.

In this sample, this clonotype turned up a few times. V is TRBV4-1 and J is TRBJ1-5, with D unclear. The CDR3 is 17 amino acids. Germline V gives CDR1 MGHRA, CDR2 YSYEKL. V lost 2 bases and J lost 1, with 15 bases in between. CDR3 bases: TGCGCCAGCAGCCAAACCCCCGTCGTGAGGAGCAATCAGCCCCAGCATTTT. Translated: CASSQTPVVRSNQPQHF.

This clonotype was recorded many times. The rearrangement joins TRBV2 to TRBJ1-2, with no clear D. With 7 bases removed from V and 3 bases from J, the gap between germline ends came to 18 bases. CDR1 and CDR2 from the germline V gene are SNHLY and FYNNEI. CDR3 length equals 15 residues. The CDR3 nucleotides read TGTGCCAGCATCTGGGGAACAATCGGGGACTATGGCTACACCTTC. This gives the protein CASIWGTIGDYGYTF.

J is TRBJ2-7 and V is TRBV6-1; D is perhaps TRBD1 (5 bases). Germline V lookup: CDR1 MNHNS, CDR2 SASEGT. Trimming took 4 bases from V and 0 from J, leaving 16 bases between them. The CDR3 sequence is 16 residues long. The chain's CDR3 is CASSVQKFDSSYEQYF. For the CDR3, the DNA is TGTGCCAGCAGTGTCCAGAAATTCGACAGCTCCTACGAGCAGTACTTC.

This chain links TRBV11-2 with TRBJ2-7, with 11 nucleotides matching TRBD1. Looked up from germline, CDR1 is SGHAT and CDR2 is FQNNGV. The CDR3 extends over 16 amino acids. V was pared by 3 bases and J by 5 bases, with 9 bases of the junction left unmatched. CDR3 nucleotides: TGTGCCAGCAGCTTCCGGGACAGGGGGTTTTCCCACGAGCAGTACTTC. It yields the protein CASSFRDRGFSHEQYF.

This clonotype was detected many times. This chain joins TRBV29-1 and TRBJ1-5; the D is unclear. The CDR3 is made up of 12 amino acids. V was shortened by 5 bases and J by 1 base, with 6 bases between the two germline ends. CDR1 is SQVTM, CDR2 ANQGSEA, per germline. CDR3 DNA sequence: TGCAGCGTTACGAAAAGCAATCAGCCCCAGCATTTT. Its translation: CSVTKSNQPQHF.